The rows below give T cell receptor beta chains drawn from one sample of a study of T cell responses to AZD1222 COVID-19 vaccine. Sequencing used immunoSEQ multiplex PCR; TCRdb keeps in-frame clones, though not all of them. The data contain 90,000 to 130,000 clones, roughly 89% of them singletons. Material: peripheral blood, obtained 28 days after the second AZD1222 dose. All receptors derive from an adult who received the AZD1222 COVID-19 vaccine. Both conserved end residues are part of each CDR3. The D gene is left open where the match is weak. The listing skips clone size in some rows; elsewhere it reads once, few, many or a size class.

V gene,D gene,J gene,clone size,CDR3 protein,CDR3 DNA
TRBV9,.,TRBJ2-3,.,CASNDGATDTQYF,TGTGCCAGCAACGACGGCGCCACAGATACGCAGTATTTT
TRBV7-2,.,TRBJ1-1,once,CASSWATVWGFEAFF,TGTGCCAGCAGCTGGGCGACAGTCTGGGGATTTGAAGCTTTCTTT
TRBV5-1,.,TRBJ1-1,once,CASSFAENTEAFF,TGCGCCAGCAGCTTCGCAGAGAACACTGAAGCTTTCTTT
TRBV19,.,TRBJ1-1,.,CASSTRGNTEAFF,TGTGCCAGTAGTACCAGGGGAAATACTGAAGCTTTCTTT
TRBV7-2,.,TRBJ2-1,.,CASSLHRSWDEQFF,TGTGCCAGCAGCTTACATCGGTCTTGGGACGAGCAGTTCTTC
TRBV7-8,TRBD1,TRBJ1-4,.,CASSLDRRGRDEKLFF,TGTGCCAGCAGCTTAGATCGTAGGGGGCGAGATGAAAAACTGTTTTTT
TRBV3-1/TRBV3-2,.,TRBJ2-1,.,CASSLRSSNEQFF,TGTGCCAGCAGCCTCCGGAGTAGCAATGAGCAGTTCTTC
TRBV7-2,TRBD1,TRBJ1-2,.,CASSFKLGQGGAGGYGYTF,TGTGCCAGCAGCTTTAAGCTGGGACAGGGCGGGGCGGGTGGCTATGGCTACACCTTC
TRBV3-1/TRBV3-2,TRBD1,TRBJ1-3,.,CASSQENRGPGNTIYF,TGTGCCAGCAGCCAAGAGAACAGGGGGCCTGGAAACACCATATATTTT
TRBV6-8,.,TRBJ2-7,.,CASPPFLIQGVPLLVYEQYF,TGTGCCAGCCCCCCTTTTCTTATCCAGGGTGTTCCTCTATTAGTCTACGAGCAGTACTTC
TRBV24-1,.,TRBJ2-7,once,CATSSSRQNSYEQYF,TGTGCCACCAGTTCTTCGAGACAGAACTCCTACGAGCAGTACTTC
TRBV5-4,.,TRBJ2-4,.,CASSWGPGPVHIQYF,TGTGCCAGCAGCTGGGGGCCGGGCCCAGTACACATTCAGTACTTC
TRBV7-3,.,TRBJ1-3,.,CASSLTGASGNTIYF,TGTGCCAGCAGCTTAACAGGGGCGTCTGGAAACACCATATATTTT
TRBV27,.,TRBJ1-5,.,CASSIFLTGAQPQHF,TGTGCCAGCAGTATTTTTCTCACAGGCGCTCAGCCCCAGCATTTT
TRBV12-3/TRBV12-4,TRBD2,TRBJ2-7,.,CASSGEGSHF,TGTGCCAGCAGTGGGGAGGGGAGTCACTTC
TRBV5-6,.,TRBJ1-1,.,CASSLRGGAFF,TGTGCCAGCAGCTTGAGGGGGGGAGCTTTCTTT
TRBV2,.,TRBJ1-5,once,CASSEAPGVGNQPQHF,TGTGCCAGCAGTGAAGCGCCAGGGGTGGGCAATCAGCCCCAGCATTTT
TRBV6-2/TRBV6-3,TRBD2,TRBJ2-7,.,CASSYRISGGALGSYEQYF,TGTGCCAGCAGTTACCGTATTAGCGGGGGGGCCCTAGGCTCCTACGAGCAGTACTTC
TRBV29-1,.,TRBJ2-1,.,CSVESGEIYNEQFF,TGCAGCGTTGAGTCGGGGGAGATATACAATGAGCAGTTCTTC
TRBV7-2,.,TRBJ1-2,.,CASSLEPGGSAYGYTF,TGTGCCAGCAGCTTAGAGCCGGGGGGATCGGCCTATGGCTACACCTTC
TRBV10-3,.,TRBJ2-6,once,CAISPQGLNSGANVLTF,TGTGCCATCTCCCCACAGGGACTCAACTCTGGGGCCAACGTCCTGACTTTC
TRBV7-2,TRBD1,TRBJ2-7,.,CASSKAGTAGYEQYF,TGTGCCAGCAGCAAAGCCGGGACAGCAGGATACGAGCAGTACTTC
TRBV21-1,.,TRBJ1-6,once,CASSWGGQGMTDSPLHF,TGTGCCAGCAGCTGGGGGGGACAGGGGATGACGGATTCACCCCTCCACTTT
TRBV18,.,TRBJ1-5,.,CASSPRGGGYSNQPQHF,TGTGCCAGCTCACCACGCGGGGGGGGATATAGCAATCAGCCCCAGCATTTT
TRBV18,.,TRBJ2-6,.,CASSPPYVLVGANVLTF,TGTGCCAGCTCACCCCCGTATGTCTTGGTTGGGGCCAACGTCCTGACTTTC
TRBV4-1,.,TRBJ2-5,.,CASSQPGLTKETQYF,TGCGCCAGCAGCCAACCGGGACTCACGAAAGAGACCCAGTACTTC
TRBV21-1,.,TRBJ2-7,.,CASSTRTGTLYEQYF,TGTGCCAGCAGCACCCGGACAGGGACCCTCTACGAGCAGTACTTC
TRBV23-1,.,TRBJ2-7,.,CASSRTCYEQYF,TGCGCCAGCAGTAGGACCTGCTACGAGCAGTACTTC
TRBV7-2,.,TRBJ2-7,.,CASSLVPRAYEQYF,TGTGCCAGCAGCTTAGTTCCCAGGGCCTACGAGCAGTACTTC
TRBV9,TRBD1,TRBJ2-2,.,CASSAGQGAGELFF,TGTGCCAGCAGCGCCGGACAGGGGGCCGGGGAGCTGTTTTTT
TRBV6-5,TRBD1,TRBJ2-7,.,CASTRTGGSYEQYF,TGTGCCAGCACTCGGACAGGGGGTTCCTACGAGCAGTACTTC
TRBV27,.,TRBJ2-1,few,CASSPLGNNEQFF,TGTGCCAGCAGTCCACTCGGTAACAATGAGCAGTTCTTC
TRBV11-2,TRBD1,TRBJ1-6,.,CASSLMGQGGSPLHF,TGTGCCAGCAGCTTAATGGGACAGGGAGGTTCACCCCTCCACTTT
TRBV28,.,TRBJ1-4,.,CASKGSGVATNEKLFF,TGTGCCAGCAAGGGATCGGGCGTTGCAACTAATGAAAAACTGTTTTTT
TRBV7-2,.,TRBJ2-7,.,CASSLRGGYEQYF,TGTGCCAGCAGCTTACGAGGGGGCTACGAGCAGTACTTC
TRBV7-2,.,TRBJ2-7,.,CASSLGTLRYEQYF,TGTGCCAGCAGCTTAGGGACTCTGCGGTACGAGCAGTACTTC
TRBV6-2/TRBV6-3,.,TRBJ1-5,.,CASNPLDSNQPQHF,TGTGCCAGCAACCCCCTGGATAGCAATCAGCCCCAGCATTTT
TRBV19,TRBD1,TRBJ1-6,.,CASSPWTGRVPALHF,TGTGCCAGTAGTCCCTGGACAGGGAGGGTTCCTGCCCTCCACTTT
TRBV10-3,.,TRBJ2-2,.,CAISGTSSGELFF,TGTGCCATCAGCGGGACTTCCTCCGGGGAGCTGTTTTTT
TRBV10-3,.,TRBJ1-1,many,CAISGASSNTEAFF,TGTGCCATCAGTGGCGCCAGCTCGAACACTGAAGCTTTCTTT
TRBV5-1,.,TRBJ2-2,.,CASSLEELLLNTGELFF,TGCGCCAGCAGCTTGGAAGAGTTGTTATTGAACACCGGGGAGCTGTTTTTT
TRBV19,.,TRBJ2-3,.,CASRLKGTDTQYF,TGTGCCAGTAGGCTTAAGGGAACAGATACGCAGTATTTT
TRBV11-2,.,TRBJ2-3,.,CASIRGGGDTQYF,TGTGCCAGCATCCGGGGCGGTGGAGATACGCAGTATTTT
TRBV19,.,TRBJ1-6,.,CASSIEGGANSPLHF,TGTGCCAGTAGTATAGAGGGGGGGGCTAATTCACCCCTCCACTTT
TRBV3-1/TRBV3-2,TRBD1,TRBJ2-1,.,CATTDRSYNEQFF,TGTGCCACTACGGACAGGTCCTACAATGAGCAGTTCTTC
TRBV2,.,TRBJ1-3,.,CASGGQYSGNTIYF,TGTGCCAGCGGCGGACAGTACTCTGGAAACACCATATATTTT
TRBV14,TRBD1,TRBJ2-5,.,CASSSIEGAGETQYF,TGTGCCAGCAGCTCGATAGAGGGGGCAGGGGAGACCCAGTACTTC
TRBV3-1/TRBV3-2,.,TRBJ1-2,.,CASSQSRGYGYTF,TGTGCCAGCAGCCAAAGTCGCGGGTATGGCTACACCTTC
TRBV18,.,TRBJ1-2,.,CASSPPLKEGYGYTF,TGTGCCAGCTCACCACCGTTAAAGGAAGGCTATGGCTACACCTTC
TRBV6-2/TRBV6-3,TRBD1,TRBJ1-5,.,CASSHLLGQGADYQHF,TGTGCCAGCAGTCACCTCCTGGGACAGGGGGCGGATTACCAGCATTTT
TRBV6-5,.,TRBJ2-5,few,CAIIGDGETQYF,TGTGCCATTATCGGCGACGGAGAGACCCAGTACTTC
TRBV5-5,.,TRBJ2-3,.,CASSETVDTDTQYF,TGTGCCAGCAGCGAAACAGTGGACACAGATACGCAGTATTTT
TRBV25-1,.,TRBJ2-7,.,CASKRGGTYEQYF,TGTGCCAGCAAAAGGGGCGGGACCTACGAGCAGTACTTC
TRBV7-2,.,TRBJ2-7,few,CASSLAPPDYEQYF,TGTGCCAGCAGCTTAGCGCCCCCCGACTACGAGCAGTACTTC
TRBV10-3,TRBD2,TRBJ2-7,.,CAISGGGYEQYF,TGTGCCATCAGCGGGGGGGGTTACGAGCAGTACTTC
TRBV5-1,.,TRBJ2-7,once,CASSLSGFYEQYF,TGCGCCAGCAGCTTGTCAGGCTTCTACGAGCAGTACTTC
TRBV19,.,TRBJ1-4,.,CASSTTGGIWGSNEKLFF,TGTGCCAGTAGTACCACGGGGGGCATATGGGGGTCTAATGAAAAACTGTTTTTT
TRBV7-2,.,TRBJ2-3,once,CASSLDGVVGTDTQYF,TGTGCCAGCAGCTTAGATGGGGTAGTGGGCACAGATACGCAGTATTTT
TRBV7-2,TRBD1,TRBJ1-1,few,CASSRNGQGTEAFF,TGTGCCAGCAGTCGAAACGGACAGGGCACTGAAGCTTTCTTT